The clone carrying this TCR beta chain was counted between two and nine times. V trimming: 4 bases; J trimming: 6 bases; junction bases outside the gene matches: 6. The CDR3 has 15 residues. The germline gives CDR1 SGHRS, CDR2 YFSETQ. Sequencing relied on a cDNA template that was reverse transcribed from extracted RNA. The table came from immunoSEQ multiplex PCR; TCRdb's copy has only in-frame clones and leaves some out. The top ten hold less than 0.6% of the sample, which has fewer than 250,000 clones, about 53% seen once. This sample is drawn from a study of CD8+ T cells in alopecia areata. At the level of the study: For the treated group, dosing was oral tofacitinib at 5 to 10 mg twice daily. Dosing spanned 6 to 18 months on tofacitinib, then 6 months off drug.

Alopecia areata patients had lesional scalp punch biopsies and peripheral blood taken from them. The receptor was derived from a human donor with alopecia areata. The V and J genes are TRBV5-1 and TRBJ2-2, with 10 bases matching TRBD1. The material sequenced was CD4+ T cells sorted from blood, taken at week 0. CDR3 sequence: CASSPGTGEAGELFF. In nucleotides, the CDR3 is TGCGCCAGCAGCCCCGGGACAGGGGAGGCCGGGGAGCTGTTTTTT.